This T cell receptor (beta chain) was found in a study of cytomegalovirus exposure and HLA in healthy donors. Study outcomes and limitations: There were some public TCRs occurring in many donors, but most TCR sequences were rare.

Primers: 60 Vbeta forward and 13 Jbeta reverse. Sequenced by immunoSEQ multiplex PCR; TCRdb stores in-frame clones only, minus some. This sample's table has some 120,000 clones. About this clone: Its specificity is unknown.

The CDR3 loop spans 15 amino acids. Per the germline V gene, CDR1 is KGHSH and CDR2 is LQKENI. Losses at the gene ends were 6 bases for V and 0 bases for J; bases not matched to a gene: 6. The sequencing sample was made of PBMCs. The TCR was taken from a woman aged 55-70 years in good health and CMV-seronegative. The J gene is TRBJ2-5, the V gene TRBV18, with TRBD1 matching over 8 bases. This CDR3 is CASSSSGGHQETQYF. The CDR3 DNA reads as TGTGCCAGCTCGTCGTCAGGGGGCCACCAAGAGACCCAGTACTTC.